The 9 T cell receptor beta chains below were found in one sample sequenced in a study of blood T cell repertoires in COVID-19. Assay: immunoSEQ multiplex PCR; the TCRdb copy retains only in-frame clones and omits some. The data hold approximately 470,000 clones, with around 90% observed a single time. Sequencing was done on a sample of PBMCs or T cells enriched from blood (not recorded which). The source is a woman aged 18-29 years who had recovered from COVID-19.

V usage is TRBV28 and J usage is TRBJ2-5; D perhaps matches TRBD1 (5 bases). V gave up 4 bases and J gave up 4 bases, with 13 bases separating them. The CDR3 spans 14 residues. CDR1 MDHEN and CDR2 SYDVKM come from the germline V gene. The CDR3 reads CASSSDSTGETQYF. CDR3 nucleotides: TGTGCCAGCAGTTCCGACAGTACAGGAGAGACCCAGTACTTC.

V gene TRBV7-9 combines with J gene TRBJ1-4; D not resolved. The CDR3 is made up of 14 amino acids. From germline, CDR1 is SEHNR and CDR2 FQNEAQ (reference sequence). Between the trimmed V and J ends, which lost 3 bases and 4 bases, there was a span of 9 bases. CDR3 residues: CASSFNSFNEKLFF. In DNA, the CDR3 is TGTGCCAGCAGCTTTAACAGTTTTAATGAAAAACTGTTTTTT.

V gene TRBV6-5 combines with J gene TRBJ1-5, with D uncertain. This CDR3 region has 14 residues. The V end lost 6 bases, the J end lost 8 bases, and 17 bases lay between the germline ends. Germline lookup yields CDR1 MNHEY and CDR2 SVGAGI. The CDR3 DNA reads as TGTGCCAGCAGGATTAGAGGAGGCGGAGAGCCCCAGCATTTT. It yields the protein CASRIRGGGEPQHF.

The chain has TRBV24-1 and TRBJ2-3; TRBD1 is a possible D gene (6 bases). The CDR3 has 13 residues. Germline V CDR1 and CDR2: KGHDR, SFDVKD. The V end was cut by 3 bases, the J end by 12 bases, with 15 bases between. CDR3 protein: CATSDPVTGQQYF. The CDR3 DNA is TGTGCCACCAGTGATCCCGTGACGGGACAACAGTATTTT.

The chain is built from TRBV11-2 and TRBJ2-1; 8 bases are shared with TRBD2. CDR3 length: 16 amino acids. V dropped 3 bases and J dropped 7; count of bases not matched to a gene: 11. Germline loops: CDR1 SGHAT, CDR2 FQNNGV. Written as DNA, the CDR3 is TGTGCCAGCAGCTTGACTCGGGGGGGCGACCTGAATGAGCAGTTCTTC. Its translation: CASSLTRGGDLNEQFF.

CDR3 residues: CASSEAGQETQYF. The CDR3 DNA follows: TGTGCCAGCAGTGAGGCAGGGCAAGAGACCCAGTACTTC. This chain uses TRBV2 with TRBJ2-5; D perhaps matches TRBD1 (5 bases). CDR3 size: 13 residues. Germline CDR1 is SNHLY and CDR2 is FYNNEI. V shed 3 bases and J shed 2 bases, with 7 bases lying between them.

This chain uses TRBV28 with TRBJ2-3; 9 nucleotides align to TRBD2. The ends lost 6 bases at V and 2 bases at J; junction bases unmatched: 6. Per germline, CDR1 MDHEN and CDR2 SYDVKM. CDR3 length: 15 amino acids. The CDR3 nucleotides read TGTGCCAGCAGCCCTAGCGGGGAAACCACAGATACGCAGTATTTT. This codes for CASSPSGETTDTQYF.

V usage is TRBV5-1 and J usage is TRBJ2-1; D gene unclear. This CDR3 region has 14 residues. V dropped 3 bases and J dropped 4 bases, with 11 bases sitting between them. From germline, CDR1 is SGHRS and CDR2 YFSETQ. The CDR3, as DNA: TGCGCCAGCAGCTCCGGTGGGCAGTACAATGAGCAGTTCTTC. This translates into CASSSGGQYNEQFF.

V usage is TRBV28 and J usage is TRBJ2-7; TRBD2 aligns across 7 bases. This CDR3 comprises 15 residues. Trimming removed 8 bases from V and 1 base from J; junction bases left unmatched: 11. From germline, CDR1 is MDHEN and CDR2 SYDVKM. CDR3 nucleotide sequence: TGTGCCAGCGGGGGGGGGAGTGCCCCATCCTACGAGCAGTACTTC. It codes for CASGGGSAPSYEQYF.